A selection of T cell receptor beta chains follows, all from one sample in a study of CD8 T cells in Susac syndrome. TCRdb reprocessed the immunoSEQ multiplex PCR reads with MiXCR, giving one entry per CDR3 protein. Altogether roughly 80,000 distinct CDR3 sequences are present, around 94% being singletons, with the ten largest covering roughly 0.24%. The sample comprised CD8+ T cells from PBMCs. The receptors here all came from a human donor in good health. The CDR3 runs from the conserved cysteine through the conserved F or W. The order of the fields is CDR3 DNA, CDR3 protein, J gene, clone size, V gene, D gene. D genes are given only for firm matches. For some rows the clone size is stated as once, few or many, or as a class when expanded; others skip it.

DNA: TGTGCCACCCCCAGAACCAGTGTTTCACCCCTCCACTTT; CDR3: CATPRTSVSPLHF; J: TRBJ1-6; size: -; V: TRBV6-4; D: -
DNA: TGTGCCAGCAGTCCGAACTCCGGGAGGACAGATACGCAGTATTTT; CDR3: CASSPNSGRTDTQYF; J: TRBJ2-3; size: -; V: TRBV12-3/TRBV12-4; D: TRBD2
DNA: TGTGCCAGCAGCGTAGTTGAGGATACGCAGTATTTT; CDR3: CASSVVEDTQYF; J: TRBJ2-3; size: -; V: TRBV9; D: -
DNA: TGTGCCAGCAGCAGAGATGAGACCCAGTACTTC; CDR3: CASSRDETQYF; J: TRBJ2-5; size: once; V: TRBV12-3/TRBV12-4; D: -
DNA: TGTGCCAGCAGTTACAGTGTTGAGCAGTTCTTC; CDR3: CASSYSVEQFF; J: TRBJ2-1; size: -; V: TRBV6-2/TRBV6-3; D: -
DNA: TGTGCCAGCAGCTTTGCAGGGGGCATCTATGGCTACACCTTC; CDR3: CASSFAGGIYGYTF; J: TRBJ1-2; size: -; V: TRBV13; D: TRBD1
DNA: TGTGCCAGCAGCCCCAGAGGCTTCCAAGAGACCCAGTACTTC; CDR3: CASSPRGFQETQYF; J: TRBJ2-5; size: -; V: TRBV13; D: -
DNA: TGTGCCAGCAGCGGAAAGGGGGGCACTGAAGCTTTCTTT; CDR3: CASSGKGGTEAFF; J: TRBJ1-1; size: -; V: TRBV7-9; D: -
DNA: TGCAGTGCTAGGGACCCAGCGGGTTTCACCGGGGAGCTGTTTTTT; CDR3: CSARDPAGFTGELFF; J: TRBJ2-2; size: -; V: TRBV20-1; D: -
DNA: TGTGCCAGCAGTTTCCTCGGAGGCGGTACGTACAATGAGCAGTTCTTC; CDR3: CASSFLGGGTYNEQFF; J: TRBJ2-1; size: -; V: TRBV27; D: -
DNA: TGCAGTGCTAGAGCGACAGGGGGCTATGGCTACACCTTC; CDR3: CSARATGGYGYTF; J: TRBJ1-2; size: -; V: TRBV20-1; D: TRBD1
DNA: TGTGCCAGCAGCCCAGGGGCCACCAATCAGCCCCAGCATTTT; CDR3: CASSPGATNQPQHF; J: TRBJ1-5; size: -; V: TRBV9; D: -
DNA: TGTGCCACCAGCAGTAGCGGGAGGGCCCCAGGTGAGCAGTTCTTC; CDR3: CATSSSGRAPGEQFF; J: TRBJ2-1; size: -; V: TRBV15; D: TRBD2
DNA: TGTGCCAGCAGTGATTTTCCCTACGAGCAGTACTTC; CDR3: CASSDFPYEQYF; J: TRBJ2-7; size: -; V: TRBV2; D: -
DNA: TGTGCCACCAGCAGAGTAAATCAGCCCCAGCATTTT; CDR3: CATSRVNQPQHF; J: TRBJ1-5; size: -; V: TRBV15; D: -
DNA: TGCAGCGTTGAACAGGCCCTAAGCACAGATACGCAGTATTTT; CDR3: CSVEQALSTDTQYF; J: TRBJ2-3; size: -; V: TRBV29-1; D: -
DNA: TGTGCCAGCAGTTACGCGGTAGCGGGAGGACTTAATGAGCAGTTCTTC; CDR3: CASSYAVAGGLNEQFF; J: TRBJ2-1; size: few; V: TRBV6-5; D: TRBD2
DNA: TGTGCCAGCAGCGTAACCGGGACAGGCCATAGTCCCCAGCATTTT; CDR3: CASSVTGTGHSPQHF; J: TRBJ1-5; size: -; V: TRBV7-6; D: TRBD1
DNA: TGTGCCAGCAGCTTAGTTCCGGGGAGGACTCCCAACAATGAGCAGTTCTTC; CDR3: CASSLVPGRTPNNEQFF; J: TRBJ2-1; size: -; V: TRBV7-9; D: -
DNA: TGCAGTGCTGGCCCGTCTGACAGGGCATACAATGAGCAGTTCTTC; CDR3: CSAGPSDRAYNEQFF; J: TRBJ2-1; size: -; V: TRBV20-1; D: TRBD1
DNA: TGCGCCAGCAGCTTCCTGGGCACAGCGATGAACACTGAAGCTTTCTTT; CDR3: CASSFLGTAMNTEAFF; J: TRBJ1-1; size: -; V: TRBV5-1; D: -
DNA: TGTGCCACCAGTGATCCCCCCCGGGACTCAAGGACGGAGACCCAGTACTTC; CDR3: CATSDPPRDSRTETQYF; J: TRBJ2-5; size: -; V: TRBV24-1; D: -
DNA: TGTGCCAGCCGACCAACGAGTTACGGGGAGCTGTTTTTT; CDR3: CASRPTSYGELFF; J: TRBJ2-2; size: -; V: TRBV6-2/TRBV6-3; D: -
DNA: TGTGCCAGCAGCGGGATAGCGGGAGAGACCCAGTACTTC; CDR3: CASSGIAGETQYF; J: TRBJ2-5; size: few; V: TRBV13; D: TRBD2
DNA: TGTGCCAGCAGCGTAGGTCTAGAGCAGTACTTC; CDR3: CASSVGLEQYF; J: TRBJ2-7; size: -; V: TRBV9; D: -
DNA: TGTGCCAGCAGTTACGGAGGACACTCTAGCAATCAGCCCCAGCATTTT; CDR3: CASSYGGHSSNQPQHF; J: TRBJ1-5; size: once; V: TRBV6-5; D: -
DNA: TGTGCCAGCAGCTTTTTCCAGGGGGCCCACGAGCAGTACTTC; CDR3: CASSFFQGAHEQYF; J: TRBJ2-7; size: once; V: TRBV5-6; D: TRBD1
DNA: TGTGCCACCAGCGATACGACAGGAGCGGGGGGCTACACCTTC; CDR3: CATSDTTGAGGYTF; J: TRBJ1-2; size: -; V: TRBV24-1; D: -
DNA: TGTGCCAGCAGCTCCGTCGGGGACGGCACTGAAGCTTTCTTT; CDR3: CASSSVGDGTEAFF; J: TRBJ1-1; size: -; V: TRBV12-3/TRBV12-4; D: -
DNA: TGCGCCAGCAGCCAGCCGGGACAGGGGTTCTCAGATACGCAGTATTTT; CDR3: CASSQPGQGFSDTQYF; J: TRBJ2-3; size: -; V: TRBV4-1; D: TRBD1
DNA: TGTGCCAGCAGTCCCAATAAGGGGGGCAATGAGCAGTTCTTC; CDR3: CASSPNKGGNEQFF; J: TRBJ2-1; size: once; V: TRBV27; D: -
DNA: TGTGCCAGCAGTGAAGAGGCAGGACAAGAGACCCAGTACTTC; CDR3: CASSEEAGQETQYF; J: TRBJ2-5; size: -; V: TRBV2; D: -
DNA: TGTGCCAGCAGTCGGGCCTCTAGACTAGCCGATGAGCAGTTCTTC; CDR3: CASSRASRLADEQFF; J: TRBJ2-1; size: -; V: TRBV6-5; D: TRBD2
DNA: TGTGCCAGCTTAGAGGGGCCGGGTGTATATGAGCAGTTCTTC; CDR3: CASLEGPGVYEQFF; J: TRBJ2-1; size: -; V: TRBV2; D: -
DNA: TGTGCCAGCAGTTTATGGGGACAGGGGGGTCAGCCCCAGCATTTT; CDR3: CASSLWGQGGQPQHF; J: TRBJ1-5; size: -; V: TRBV12-3/TRBV12-4; D: TRBD1
DNA: TGTGCCAGCAGTTACTCTGGCGAGCAGTACTTC; CDR3: CASSYSGEQYF; J: TRBJ2-7; size: -; V: TRBV6-6; D: -
DNA: TGCAGTGCTGGCGGACTAGCGGGATACAATGAGCAGTTCTTC; CDR3: CSAGGLAGYNEQFF; J: TRBJ2-1; size: -; V: TRBV20-1; D: TRBD2
DNA: TGTGCCAGCAGTTTAGGACAGTACACTGAAGCTTTCTTT; CDR3: CASSLGQYTEAFF; J: TRBJ1-1; size: -; V: TRBV6-5; D: -
DNA: TGTGCCAGCAGCACCAACCGGGACTACAGATCCCACGAGCAGTACTTC; CDR3: CASSTNRDYRSHEQYF; J: TRBJ2-7; size: -; V: TRBV7-2; D: TRBD2
DNA: TGTGCCAGCAGTTTAACCACAGGGGGAGGATCACCCCTCCACTTT; CDR3: CASSLTTGGGSPLHF; J: TRBJ1-6; size: -; V: TRBV27; D: TRBD1
DNA: TGTGCCAGCAGTTTCAATCGTGTTCAGCCCCAGCATTTT; CDR3: CASSFNRVQPQHF; J: TRBJ1-5; size: -; V: TRBV27; D: -
DNA: TGTGCCAGCACAAGCGCGAACACCGGGGAGCTGTTTTTT; CDR3: CASTSANTGELFF; J: TRBJ2-2; size: -; V: TRBV25-1; D: -
DNA: TGTGCCAGCAGTTTGACAGGGGAAAAACTGTTTTTT; CDR3: CASSLTGEKLFF; J: TRBJ1-4; size: -; V: TRBV12-3/TRBV12-4; D: TRBD1
DNA: TGTGCCTGGGGTCCTTGGGGGCAAAACTATGGCTACACCTTC; CDR3: CAWGPWGQNYGYTF; J: TRBJ1-2; size: -; V: TRBV30; D: -
DNA: TGTGCCAGCAGCTTAATAGGTCGGAGGGATTCACCCCTCCACTTT; CDR3: CASSLIGRRDSPLHF; J: TRBJ1-6; size: -; V: TRBV13; D: -
DNA: TGTGCCAGCAGCTTCCCGGGACAGAAGTCTGGCTACACCTTC; CDR3: CASSFPGQKSGYTF; J: TRBJ1-2; size: once; V: TRBV7-9; D: TRBD1